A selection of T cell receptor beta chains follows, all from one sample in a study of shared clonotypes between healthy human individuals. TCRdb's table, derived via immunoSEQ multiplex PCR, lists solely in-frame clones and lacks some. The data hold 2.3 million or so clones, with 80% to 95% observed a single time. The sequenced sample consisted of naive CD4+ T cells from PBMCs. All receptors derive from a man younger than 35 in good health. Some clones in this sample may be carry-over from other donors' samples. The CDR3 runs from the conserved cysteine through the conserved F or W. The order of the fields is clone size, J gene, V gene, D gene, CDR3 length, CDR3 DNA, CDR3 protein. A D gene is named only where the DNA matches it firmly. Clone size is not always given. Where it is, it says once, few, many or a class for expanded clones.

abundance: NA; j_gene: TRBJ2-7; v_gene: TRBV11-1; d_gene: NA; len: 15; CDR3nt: TGTGCCAGCAGCTGGAGGGGTTCGAGCTCCTACGAGCAGTACTTC; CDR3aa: CASSWRGSSSYEQYF
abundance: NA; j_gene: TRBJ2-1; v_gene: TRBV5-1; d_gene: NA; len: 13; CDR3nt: TGCGCCAGCAGCCGCTTCGGGTCGGATGAGCAGTTCTTC; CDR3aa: CASSRFGSDEQFF
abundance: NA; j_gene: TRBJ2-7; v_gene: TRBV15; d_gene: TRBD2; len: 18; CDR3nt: TGTGCCACCAGCAGAGACACCCCCGGGGGGGGGTCCACCTACGAGCAGTACTTC; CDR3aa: CATSRDTPGGGSTYEQYF
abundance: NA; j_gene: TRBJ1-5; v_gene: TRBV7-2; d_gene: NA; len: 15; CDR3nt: TGTGCCAGCAGCCCCGGGACGAGAGAGAATCAGCCCCAGCATTTT; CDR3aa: CASSPGTRENQPQHF
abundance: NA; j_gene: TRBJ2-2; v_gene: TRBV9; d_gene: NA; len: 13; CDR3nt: TGTGCCAGCAGCGCCACCCAAGGGGGGGAGCTGTTTTTT; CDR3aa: CASSATQGGELFF
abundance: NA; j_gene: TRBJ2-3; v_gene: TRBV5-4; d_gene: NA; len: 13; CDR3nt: TGTGCCAGCAGCAGGGACTCTGCAGATACGCAGTATTTT; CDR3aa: CASSRDSADTQYF
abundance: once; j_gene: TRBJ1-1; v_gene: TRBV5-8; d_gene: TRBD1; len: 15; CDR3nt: TGTGCCAGCAGCAAGAGGGACAGGGGGCACACTGAAGCTTTCTTT; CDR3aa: CASSKRDRGHTEAFF
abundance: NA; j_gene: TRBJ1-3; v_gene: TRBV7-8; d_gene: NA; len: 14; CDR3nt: TGTGCCAGCAGCTTACACCCAGCCAGAAACACCATATATTTT; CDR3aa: CASSLHPARNTIYF
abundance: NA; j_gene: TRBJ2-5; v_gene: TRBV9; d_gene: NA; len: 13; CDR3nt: TGTGCCAGCAGCGTACGGGGTTCGGAGACCCAGTACTTC; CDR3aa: CASSVRGSETQYF
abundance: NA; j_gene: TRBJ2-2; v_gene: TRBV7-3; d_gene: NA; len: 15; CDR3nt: TGTGCCAGCAGCTTATATGCCTCCCCTTCCGGGGAGCTGTTTTTT; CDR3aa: CASSLYASPSGELFF
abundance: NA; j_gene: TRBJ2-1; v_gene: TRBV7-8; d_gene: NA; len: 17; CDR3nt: TGTGCCAGCAGCCCCATCGGGGGGCCCTACGGTCACAATGAGCAGTTCTTC; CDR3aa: CASSPIGGPYGHNEQFF
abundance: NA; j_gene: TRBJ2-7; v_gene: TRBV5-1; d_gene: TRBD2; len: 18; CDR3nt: TGCGCCAGCAGCTCCGCCAAGACTAGCGGGAGGGAGTACTACGAGCAGTACTTC; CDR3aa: CASSSAKTSGREYYEQYF
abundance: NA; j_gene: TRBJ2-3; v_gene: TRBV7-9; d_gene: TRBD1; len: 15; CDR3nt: TGTGCCAGCAGCTTAGCGGGGACAGGGGCATATACGCAGTATTTT; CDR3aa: CASSLAGTGAYTQYF
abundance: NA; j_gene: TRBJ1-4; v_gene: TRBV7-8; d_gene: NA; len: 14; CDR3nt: TGTGCCAGCAGCCATGACAGGACTAATGAAAAACTGTTTTTT; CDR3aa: CASSHDRTNEKLFF
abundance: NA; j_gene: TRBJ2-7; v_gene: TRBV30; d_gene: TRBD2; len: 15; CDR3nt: TGTGCCTGGAGGGATGAACTAGCGGGAGCCTACGAGCAGTACTTC; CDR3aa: CAWRDELAGAYEQYF
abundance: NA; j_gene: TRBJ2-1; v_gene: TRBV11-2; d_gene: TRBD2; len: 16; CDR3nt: TGTGCCAGCAGCCCAAGACCCCCGGGGGGGTACAATGAGCAGTTCTTC; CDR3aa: CASSPRPPGGYNEQFF
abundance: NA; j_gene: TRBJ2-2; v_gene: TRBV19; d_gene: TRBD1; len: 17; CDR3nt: TGTGCCAGTAGTACGAAACCGGGACAGGGTGGTACCGGGGAGCTGTTTTTT; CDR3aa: CASSTKPGQGGTGELFF
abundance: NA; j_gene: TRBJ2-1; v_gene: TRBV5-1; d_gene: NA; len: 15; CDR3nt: TGCGCCAGCAGCCTGACGGCAAGCTCCTACAATGAGCAGTTCTTC; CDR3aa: CASSLTASSYNEQFF
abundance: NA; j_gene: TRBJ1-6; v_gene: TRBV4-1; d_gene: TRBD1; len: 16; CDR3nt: TGCGCCAGCAGCCATTACACAGGGGGTAGCGGTTCACCCCTCCACTTT; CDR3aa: CASSHYTGGSGSPLHF
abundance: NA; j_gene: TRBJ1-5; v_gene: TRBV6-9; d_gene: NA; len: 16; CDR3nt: TGTGCCAGCATAGGGTCGGGCAGGGAGAGCAATCAGCCCCAGCATTTT; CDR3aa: CASIGSGRESNQPQHF